This entry is about one TCR beta chain. The data are from a study of blood T cell repertoires in COVID-19. Study background: Some COVID-19 samples were acute and others convalescent; all came from the United States, Italy and Spain.

How the authors handled the data: Counts of nucleated cells, estimated from reference gene primer amplification, were obtained. Data came from immunoSEQ multiplex PCR; TCRdb stores just in-frame clones and leaves some out. D and trimming come from the DNA, and the V and J calls and clone size come from that table. The sample includes around 33,000 clones, 75% to 80% of them seen just once. This CDR3 has 18 residues. CDR1 and CDR2 (germline): MNHNS, SASEGT. V dropped 2 bases and J dropped 11; count of bases not matched to a gene: 18. The material sequenced was peripheral blood. The gene calls are TRBV6-1 and TRBJ1-4, with 9 positions matching TRBD1. This TCR came from a human donor in a cohort sampled during active COVID-19. The CDR3 nucleotides read TGTGCCAGCAGTGAAAAGGGACAGGGCACCTTCGGAGAGGGGAAACTGTTTTTT. Translating it yields CASSEKGQGTFGEGKLFF.